This T cell receptor (beta chain) was obtained from a study of Graves' ophthalmopathy and Graves' hyperthyroidism. Study results and limitations: Built on 13 signatures, a model told ophthalmopathy apart from stable hyperthyroidism with approximately 88% sensitivity and approximately 80% specificity.

Amplification of TCR beta CDR3 regions used RNA transcripts. The first-round RT-PCR employed HTBI primers together with the Qiagen OneStep RT-PCR kit. A multiplex PCR was then performed as the second round. TCRdb recomputed calls from the multiplex PCR reads with MiXCR, one row per CDR3 protein. Of 400,000 or so distinct CDR3 sequences in the sample, approximately 15% were seen once. This clonotype appeared many times. The antigen is unknown. CDR1 and CDR2 (germline): SEHNR, FQNEAQ (reference sequence). V dropped 2 bases and J dropped 7 bases, with 8 bases sitting between them. This CDR3 has 12 amino acids. New diagnoses, under 2 months' duration, and ages 18 to 65 characterized the hyperthyroidism patients.

Sequenced: peripheral blood. The TCR sequence derives from a woman aged 18-29 years with stable Graves' hyperthyroidism. This chain uses TRBV7-9 with TRBJ1-2, with no clear D. The CDR3 nucleotides read TGTGCCAGCAGCTTACTCCCAAGTGGCTACACCTTC. Residues: CASSLLPSGYTF.